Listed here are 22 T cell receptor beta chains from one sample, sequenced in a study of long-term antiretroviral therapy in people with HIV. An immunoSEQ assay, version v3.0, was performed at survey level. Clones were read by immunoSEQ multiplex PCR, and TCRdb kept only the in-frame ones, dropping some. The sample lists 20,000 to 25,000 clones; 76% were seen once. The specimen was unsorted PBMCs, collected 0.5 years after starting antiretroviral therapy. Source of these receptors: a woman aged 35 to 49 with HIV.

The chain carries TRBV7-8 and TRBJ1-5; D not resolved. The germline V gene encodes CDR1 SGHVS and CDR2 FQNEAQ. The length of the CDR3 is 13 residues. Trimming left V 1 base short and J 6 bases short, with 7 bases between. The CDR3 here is CASSLVAFQPQHF. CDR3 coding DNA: TGTGCCAGCAGCTTAGTCGCGTTTCAGCCCCAGCATTTT.

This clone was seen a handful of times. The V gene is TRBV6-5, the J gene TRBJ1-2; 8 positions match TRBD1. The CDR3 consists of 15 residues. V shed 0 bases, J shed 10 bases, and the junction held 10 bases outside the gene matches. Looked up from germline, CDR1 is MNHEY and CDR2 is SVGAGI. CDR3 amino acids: CASSYSTVRTGFYTF. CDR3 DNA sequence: TGTGCCAGCAGTTACTCGACGGTGAGGACAGGGTTCTACACCTTC.

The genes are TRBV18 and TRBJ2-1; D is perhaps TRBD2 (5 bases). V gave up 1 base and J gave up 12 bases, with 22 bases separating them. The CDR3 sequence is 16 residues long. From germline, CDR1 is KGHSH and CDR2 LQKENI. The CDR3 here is CASSPQRPDYGVGQFF. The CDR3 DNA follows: TGTGCCAGCTCACCACAGCGACCCGATTACGGGGTTGGGCAGTTCTTC.

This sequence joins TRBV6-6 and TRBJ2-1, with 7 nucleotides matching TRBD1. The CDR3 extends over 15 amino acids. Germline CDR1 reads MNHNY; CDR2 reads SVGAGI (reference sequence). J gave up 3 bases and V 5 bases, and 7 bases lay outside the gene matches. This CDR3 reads CASSHGSGGYNEQFF. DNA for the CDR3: TGTGCCAGCAGTCACGGATCAGGGGGCTACAATGAGCAGTTCTTC.

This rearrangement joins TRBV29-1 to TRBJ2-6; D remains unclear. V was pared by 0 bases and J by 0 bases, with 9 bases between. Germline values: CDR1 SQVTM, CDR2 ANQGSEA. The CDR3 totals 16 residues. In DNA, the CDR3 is TGCAGCGTTGAAGATCGTCAGAGCTCTGGGGCCAACGTCCTGACTTTC. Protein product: CSVEDRQSSGANVLTF.

The CDR3 coding sequence is TGTGCCAGCAGCGCCGGGACAGGCTCAAACACCATATATTTT. Encoded protein: CASSAGTGSNTIYF. This chain links TRBV9 with TRBJ1-3; 8 nucleotides align to TRBD1. Germline V gene sequence: CDR1 SGDLS, CDR2 YYNGEE. The CDR3 is made up of 14 amino acids. Trimming cost V 3 bases and J 6 bases; bases outside gene matches: 5.

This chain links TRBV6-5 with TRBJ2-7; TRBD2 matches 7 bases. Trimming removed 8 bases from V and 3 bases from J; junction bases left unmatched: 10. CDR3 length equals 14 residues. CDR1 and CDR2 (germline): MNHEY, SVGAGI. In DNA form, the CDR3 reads TGTGCCAGCCGACCGAAGCGGGGCTTCTACGAGCAGTACTTC. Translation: CASRPKRGFYEQYF.

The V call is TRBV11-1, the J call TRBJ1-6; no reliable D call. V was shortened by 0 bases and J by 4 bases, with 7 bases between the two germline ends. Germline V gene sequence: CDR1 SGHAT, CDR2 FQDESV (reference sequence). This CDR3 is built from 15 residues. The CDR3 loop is CASSLAEGYNSPLHF. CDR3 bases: TGTGCCAGCAGCTTAGCGGAAGGATATAATTCACCCCTCCACTTT.

CDR3 protein: CASSVGDSAAVYEQYF. The CDR3 coding sequence is TGTGCCAGCAGCGTAGGGGACTCCGCAGCGGTCTACGAGCAGTACTTC. The chain couples TRBV9 to TRBJ2-7, with D possibly being TRBD2 (6 bases). Germline V CDR1 and CDR2: SGDLS, YYNGEE. The V end was cut by 0 bases, the J end by 3 bases, with 16 bases between. The CDR3 consists of 16 residues. The full variable domain, completed using reference TRBV9 and TRBJ2-7, is DSGVTQTPKHLITATGQRVTLRCSPRSGDLSVYWYQQSLDQGLQFLIQYYNGEERAKGNILERFSAQQFPDLHSELNLSSLELGDSALYFCASSVGDSAAVYEQYFGPGTRLTVT.

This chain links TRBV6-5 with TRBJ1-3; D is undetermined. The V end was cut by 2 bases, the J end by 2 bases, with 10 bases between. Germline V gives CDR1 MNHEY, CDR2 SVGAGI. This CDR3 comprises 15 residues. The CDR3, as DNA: TGTGCCAGCAGTTACACCCCCGGGCCTGGAAACACCATATATTTT. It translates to CASSYTPGPGNTIYF.

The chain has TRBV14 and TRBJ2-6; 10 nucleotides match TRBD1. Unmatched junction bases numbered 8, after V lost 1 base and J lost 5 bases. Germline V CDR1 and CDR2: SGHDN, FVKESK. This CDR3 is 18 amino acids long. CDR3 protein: CASSQAGTGVSRANVLTF. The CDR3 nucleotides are TGTGCCAGCAGCCAAGCCGGGACAGGGGTTTCTAGGGCCAACGTCCTGACTTTC.

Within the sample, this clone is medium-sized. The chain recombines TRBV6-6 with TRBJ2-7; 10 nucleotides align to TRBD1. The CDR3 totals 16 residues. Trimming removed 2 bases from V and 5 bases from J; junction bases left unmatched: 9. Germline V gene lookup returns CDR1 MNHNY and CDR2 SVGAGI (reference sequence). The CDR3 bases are TGTGCCAGCAGTTACCAAGGGACAGGGGTTTCGGACGAGCAGTACTTC. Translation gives CASSYQGTGVSDEQYF.

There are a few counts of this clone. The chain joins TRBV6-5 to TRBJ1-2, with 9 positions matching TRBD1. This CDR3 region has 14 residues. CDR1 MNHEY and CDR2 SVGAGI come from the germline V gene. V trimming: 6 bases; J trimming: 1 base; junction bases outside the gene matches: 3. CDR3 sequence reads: CASSGTGSNYGYTF. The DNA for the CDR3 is TGTGCCAGCAGCGGGACAGGGAGTAACTATGGCTACACCTTC.

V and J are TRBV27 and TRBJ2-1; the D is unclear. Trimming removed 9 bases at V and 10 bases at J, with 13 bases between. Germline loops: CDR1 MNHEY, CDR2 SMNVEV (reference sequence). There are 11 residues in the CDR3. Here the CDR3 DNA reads TGTGCCAGGGACCGCGTAGGGGAGCAGTTCTTC. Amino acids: CARDRVGEQFF.

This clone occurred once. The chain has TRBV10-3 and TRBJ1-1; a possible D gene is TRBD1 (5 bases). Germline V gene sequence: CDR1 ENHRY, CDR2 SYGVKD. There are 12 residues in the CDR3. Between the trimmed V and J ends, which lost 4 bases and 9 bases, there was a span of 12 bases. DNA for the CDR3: TGTGCCATCAGTGGCGACAGTTCCAAAGCTTTCTTT. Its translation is CAISGDSSKAFF.

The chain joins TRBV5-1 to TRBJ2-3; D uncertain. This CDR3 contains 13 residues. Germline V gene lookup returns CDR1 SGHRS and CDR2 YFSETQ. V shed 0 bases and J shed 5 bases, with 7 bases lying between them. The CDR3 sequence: CASSLAVVDTQYF. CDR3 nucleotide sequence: TGCGCCAGCAGCTTGGCGGTCGTAGATACGCAGTATTTT. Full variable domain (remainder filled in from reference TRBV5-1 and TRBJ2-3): KAGVTQTPRYLIKTRGQQVTLSCSPISGHRSVSWYQQTPGQGLQFLFEYFSETQRNKGNFPGRFSGRQFSNSRSEMNVSTLELGDSALYLCASSLAVVDTQYFGPGTRLTVL.

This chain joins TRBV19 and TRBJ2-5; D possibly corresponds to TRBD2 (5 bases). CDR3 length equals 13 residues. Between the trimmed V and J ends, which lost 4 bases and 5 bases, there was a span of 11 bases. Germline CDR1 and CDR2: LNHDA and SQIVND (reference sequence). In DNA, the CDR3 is TGTGCCAGTAGTAGGGGATGGAGGGAGACCCAGTACTTC. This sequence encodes CASSRGWRETQYF.

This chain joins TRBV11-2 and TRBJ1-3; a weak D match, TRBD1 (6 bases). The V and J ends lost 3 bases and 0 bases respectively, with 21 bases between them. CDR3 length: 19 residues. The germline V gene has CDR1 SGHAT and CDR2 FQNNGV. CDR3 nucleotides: TGTGCCAGCAGCTTCTTACGGGACACCTTAACTCACTCTGGAAACACCATATATTTT. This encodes CASSFLRDTLTHSGNTIYF.

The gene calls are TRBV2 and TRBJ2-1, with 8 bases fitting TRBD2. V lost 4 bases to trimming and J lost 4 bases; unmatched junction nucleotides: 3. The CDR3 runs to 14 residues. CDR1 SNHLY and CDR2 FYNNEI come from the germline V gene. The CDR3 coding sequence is TGTGCCAGCAGTGCGGGGGGGGTTTACAATGAGCAGTTCTTC. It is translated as CASSAGGVYNEQFF. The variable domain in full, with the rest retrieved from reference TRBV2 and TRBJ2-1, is EPEVTQTPSHQVTQMGQEVILRCVPISNHLYFYWYRQILGQKVEFLVSFYNNEISEKSEIFDDQFSVERPDGSNFTLKIRSTKLEDSAMYFCASSAGGVYNEQFFGPGTRLTVL.

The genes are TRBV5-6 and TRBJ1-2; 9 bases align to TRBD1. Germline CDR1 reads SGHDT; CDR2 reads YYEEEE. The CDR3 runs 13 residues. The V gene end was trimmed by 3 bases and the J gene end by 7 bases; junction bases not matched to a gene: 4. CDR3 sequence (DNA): TGTGCCAGCAGCTCTACAGGGGGCGTTGGCTACACCTTC. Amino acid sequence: CASSSTGGVGYTF.

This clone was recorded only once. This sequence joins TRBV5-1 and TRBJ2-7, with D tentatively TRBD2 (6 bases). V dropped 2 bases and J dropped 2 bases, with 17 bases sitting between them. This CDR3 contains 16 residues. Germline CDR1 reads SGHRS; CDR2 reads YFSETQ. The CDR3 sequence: CASSFPTGPGAYEQYF. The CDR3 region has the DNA TGCGCCAGCAGCTTTCCCACCGGGCCGGGGGCCTACGAGCAGTACTTC.

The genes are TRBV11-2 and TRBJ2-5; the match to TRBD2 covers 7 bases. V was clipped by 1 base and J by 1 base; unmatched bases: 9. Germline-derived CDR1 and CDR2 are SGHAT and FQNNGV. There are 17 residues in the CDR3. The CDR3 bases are TGTGCCAGCAGCTTAGTCCCAGCGGGGAACCCCCAAGAGACCCAGTACTTC. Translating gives CASSLVPAGNPQETQYF.